These T cell receptor beta chains were read from a single sample in a study of blood T cell repertoires in COVID-19. Repertoires were generated with immunoSEQ multiplex PCR, while TCRdb's copy carries only in-frame clones and drops some. The sample includes over 250,000 clones, approximately 86% of them seen just once. The specimen sequenced was peripheral blood. The receptors were gathered from an older woman with COVID-19, enrolled during active disease. CDR3s include the opening cysteine and the closing phenylalanine or tryptophan. Fields, in order: clone size, V gene, CDR3 length, D gene, J gene, CDR3 protein, CDR3 DNA. The D gene is left open where the match is weak. Clone size is given for some rows only: seen once, a few or many times, or a class if the clone is expanded.

.	TRBV9	16	TRBD2	TRBJ2-1	CASAATGGAAYNEQFF	TGTGCCAGCGCGGCGACCGGGGGGGCCGCCTACAATGAGCAGTTCTTC
.	TRBV4-3	16	.	TRBJ2-3	CASSPIGSGPWDTQYF	TGCGCCAGCAGCCCCATAGGGAGCGGACCATGGGATACGCAGTATTTT
.	TRBV7-8	14	.	TRBJ1-2	CASSPSRWGGGYTF	TGTGCCAGCAGCCCCTCCCGGTGGGGGGGTGGCTACACCTTC
.	TRBV20-1	12	.	TRBJ2-1	CSASRTGSEQFF	TGCAGTGCTAGTCGCACAGGGAGTGAGCAGTTCTTC
.	TRBV2	12	TRBD1	TRBJ1-2	CASRGDSYGYTF	TGTGCCAGCAGGGGGGACAGCTATGGCTACACCTTC
.	TRBV5-6	15	.	TRBJ1-6	CASSLGVRGSSPLHF	TGTGCCAGCAGCTTGGGGGTCAGGGGAAGCTCACCCCTCCACTTT
.	TRBV5-8	14	.	TRBJ1-2	CASTKDSLRPGYTF	TGTGCCAGCACCAAGGACAGTTTAAGGCCTGGCTACACCTTC
few	TRBV5-6	14	TRBD1	TRBJ1-6	CASSWDRGNSPLHF	TGTGCCAGCAGCTGGGACAGGGGGAATTCACCCCTCCACTTT
.	TRBV29-1	14	TRBD1	TRBJ1-2	CSVVKGQTGYGYTF	TGCAGCGTTGTGAAGGGACAGACCGGCTATGGCTACACCTTC
.	TRBV9	15	TRBD2	TRBJ2-3	CASGLAGLSTDTQYF	TGTGCCAGTGGACTAGCGGGGCTTAGCACAGATACGCAGTATTTT
.	TRBV11-3	13	.	TRBJ1-1	CASSWGVNTEAFF	TGTGCCAGCAGCTGGGGGGTGAACACTGAAGCTTTCTTT
.	TRBV14	14	.	TRBJ1-4	CASSRPGGREKLFF	TGTGCCAGCAGCCGCCCGGGGGGCCGGGAAAAACTGTTTTTT
.	TRBV24-1	16	.	TRBJ1-4	CATSGRGGSTNEKLFF	TGTGCCACCAGTGGGCGGGGGGGATCAACTAATGAAAAACTGTTTTTT
few	TRBV19	15	TRBD1	TRBJ1-3	CARQSQGARGNTIYF	TGTGCCAGACAGTCCCAGGGGGCGCGTGGAAACACCATATATTTT
.	TRBV4-1	14	.	TRBJ2-7	CASSQSVASYEQYF	TGCGCCAGCAGCCAAAGCGTAGCCTCCTACGAGCAGTACTTC
.	TRBV5-4	14	.	TRBJ2-5	CASRGGPNQETQYF	TGTGCCAGCAGAGGGGGACCTAACCAAGAGACCCAGTACTTC
once	TRBV5-1	13	.	TRBJ2-2	CASSQTNTGELFF	TGCGCCAGCAGCCAGACGAACACCGGGGAGCTGTTTTTT
.	TRBV6-5	15	TRBD2	TRBJ2-1	CASRAGLAGGNEQFF	TGTGCCAGCAGGGCGGGACTAGCGGGGGGTAATGAGCAGTTCTTC
.	TRBV19	15	TRBD1	TRBJ1-1	CASSYLGQANTEAFF	TGTGCCAGTAGTTACCTCGGACAGGCCAACACTGAAGCTTTCTTT
.	TRBV9	14	.	TRBJ1-1	CASSVRAMNTEAFF	TGTGCCAGCAGCGTAAGAGCCATGAACACTGAAGCTTTCTTT
few	TRBV24-1	13	.	TRBJ1-1	CATSDWAVSEAFF	TGTGCCACCAGTGATTGGGCAGTATCTGAAGCTTTCTTT
.	TRBV7-8	16	TRBD1	TRBJ2-7	CASSLVLRDRAYEQYF	TGTGCCAGCAGCTTAGTCCTCCGGGACAGGGCCTACGAGCAGTACTTC
.	TRBV5-6	17	TRBD2	TRBJ2-1	CASSLGVRGEAYNEQFF	TGTGCCAGCAGCTTAGGCGTGCGGGGGGAGGCCTACAATGAGCAGTTCTTC
.	TRBV19	13	.	TRBJ1-1	CASSMGLSTEAFF	TGTGCCAGTAGTATGGGACTGAGCACTGAAGCTTTCTTT
few	TRBV28	13	.	TRBJ1-2	CASSSRVSRVYTF	TGTGCCAGCAGTTCGCGGGTATCCCGGGTCTACACCTTC
.	TRBV9	17	TRBD2	TRBJ2-3	CASSADPSGGAVDTQYF	TGTGCCAGCAGCGCCGACCCTAGCGGGGGGGCCGTAGATACGCAGTATTTT
.	TRBV21-1	14	.	TRBJ2-1	CASSPRQGYNEQFF	TGTGCCAGCAGCCCCCGACAGGGGTACAATGAGCAGTTCTTC
.	TRBV7-8	15	.	TRBJ1-1	CASSFSTGSNTEAFF	TGTGCCAGCAGCTTTTCGACAGGATCAAACACTGAAGCTTTCTTT
.	TRBV24-1	13	TRBD1	TRBJ2-5	CATSLQGVGTQYF	TGTGCCACCAGTCTGCAGGGGGTCGGGACCCAGTACTTC